Shown below are 19 T cell receptor beta chains from a single sample sequenced in a study of post-analysis software for immune sequencing data. The antigens of these receptors remain unknown. Regarding the study as a whole: TRBV segments more frequent in patients than in controls numbered several and included TRBV5-6, TRBV5-1 and TRBV20-1.

Sequencing libraries made from TCR beta cDNA carried unique molecular identifiers. TCRdb called the PCR reads again in MiXCR, with one record for every CDR3 protein. The repertoire consists of about 430,000 distinct CDR3 sequences, with over 30% occurring once and the leading ten covering under 9%. Sequencing was done on a sample of blood. The receptors shown here come from a girl under 10 years old with multiple sclerosis.

The V call is TRBV7-2, the J call TRBJ2-3; 11 bases match TRBD2. The V segment lost 7 bases and the J segment 4 bases; nucleotides outside the gene matches: 10. The germline V gene has CDR1 SGHTA and CDR2 FQGNSA. The CDR3 spans 16 residues. CDR3 residues: CASILVLAGASDTQYF. The CDR3 DNA reads TGTGCCAGCATCCTGGTACTAGCGGGGGCATCAGATACGCAGTATTTT. The full variable domain, its missing parts supplied by reference TRBV7-2 and TRBJ2-3, is GAGVSQSPSNKVTEKGKDVELRCDPISGHTALYWYRQSLGQGLEFLIYFQGNSAPDKSGLPSDRFSAERTGGSVSTLTIQRTQQEDSAVYLCASILVLAGASDTQYFGPGTRLTVL.

The chain has TRBV6-5 and TRBJ1-2; D not resolved. Trimming stripped 0 bases from V and 0 bases from J, with 8 bases between. Germline values: CDR1 MNHEY, CDR2 SVGAGI. There are 15 residues in the CDR3. The CDR3 coding sequence is TGTGCCAGCAGTTACTCCAACGGAGCTAACTATGGCTACACCTTC. As protein: CASSYSNGANYGYTF.

Only a few counts were recorded for this clonotype. This chain's CDR3 is CASSVGRGGYNEQFF. The CDR3 DNA reads TGTGCCAGCTCCGTGGGGCGGGGAGGTTACAATGAGCAGTTCTTC. The gene calls are TRBV7-2 and TRBJ2-1; D might be TRBD2 (6 bases). The CDR3 loop spans 15 amino acids. V lost 8 bases and J 4 bases, leaving 18 bases between the germline ends. The germline V gene encodes CDR1 SGHTA and CDR2 FQGNSA.

This clonotype was seen a few times. This chain links TRBV27 with TRBJ1-1; D is perhaps TRBD1 (5 bases). The ends were cut back, 6 bases at V and 5 bases at J, with 19 bases in the middle. The CDR3 consists of 15 residues. The germline V gene encodes CDR1 MNHEY and CDR2 SMNVEV (reference sequence). CDR3: CASRAYGGGGTEAFF. CDR3 nucleotide sequence: TGTGCCAGCAGGGCGTATGGTGGGGGGGGGACTGAAGCTTTCTTT.

This chain joins TRBV20-1 and TRBJ2-1, with 8 bases fitting TRBD2. Trimming took 0 bases from V and 4 from J; bases not matched to a gene: 5. The CDR3 extends over 15 amino acids. Germline values: CDR1 DFQATT, CDR2 SNEGSKA (reference sequence). The CDR3 loop reads CSARDSSGYYNEQFF. The CDR3 DNA follows: TGCAGTGCTAGAGATTCTAGCGGGTATTACAATGAGCAGTTCTTC.

J is TRBJ1-1 and V is TRBV27, with D tentatively TRBD1 (6 bases). The germline V gene has CDR1 MNHEY and CDR2 SMNVEV (reference sequence). The CDR3 has 19 amino acids. Trimming cost V 4 bases and J 0 bases, with 24 bases left between them. CDR3 amino acids: CASSSSVWGLSRMNTEAFF. DNA of the CDR3: TGTGCCAGCAGTTCCTCCGTGTGGGGGCTGAGTCGCATGAACACTGAAGCTTTCTTT.

In this sample, this clonotype turned up a few times. The chain employs TRBV29-1 and TRBJ2-5; the D gene could be TRBD1 or TRBD2 (5 bases each). CDR3 length: 13 residues. Per germline, CDR1 SQVTM and CDR2 ANQGSEA. Trimming cost V 1 base and J 1 base, with 7 bases left between them. The CDR3 spells CSVEGGSQETQYF. The CDR3 DNA reads as TGCAGCGTTGAAGGGGGGTCCCAAGAGACCCAGTACTTC.

This clonotype occurred a few times. The CDR3 sequence is CSVVRGPRYGYGNEQFF. DNA of the CDR3: TGCAGCGTTGTCAGGGGGCCCCGGTACGGGTACGGGAATGAGCAGTTCTTC. The chain links TRBV29-1 to TRBJ2-1, with TRBD1 matching over 8 bases. Germline loops: CDR1 SQVTM, CDR2 ANQGSEA. This CDR3 has 17 amino acids. After removal of 4 bases from V and 7 bases from J, the junction contained 18 bases not matched to a gene.

This clonotype was observed a handful of times. The rearrangement joins TRBV20-1 to TRBJ2-7; 10 nucleotides agree with TRBD2. The CDR3 contains 13 residues. V trimming: 2 bases; J trimming: 4 bases; junction bases outside the gene matches: 2. Germline loops: CDR1 DFQATT, CDR2 SNEGSKA (reference sequence). For the CDR3, the DNA is TGCAGTGCTAGAAGCGGGAGGGGGTACGAGCAGTACTTC. It yields the protein CSARSGRGYEQYF.

The chain is built from TRBV21-1 and TRBJ2-1. TRBV21-1 is flagged as a pseudogene. CDR3 length: 14 residues. CDR3 region: CASSKGSSYNEQFF. The CDR3 DNA follows: TGTGCCAGCAGCAAAGGCAGCTCCTACAATGAGCAGTTCTTC.

This clonotype has a handful of counts. This chain uses TRBV6-2 or TRBV6-3 with TRBJ2-3; 8 positions agree with TRBD2. V lost 5 bases to trimming and J lost 0 bases; unmatched junction nucleotides: 4. Germline assignment: CDR1 MNHEY and CDR2 SVGEGT. The length of the CDR3 is 15 residues. DNA of the CDR3: TGTGCCAGCAGTGAGACTAGCGAAAGCACAGATACGCAGTATTTT. Translating it yields CASSETSESTDTQYF.

The chain links TRBV15 to TRBJ2-7; D remains unclear. The J call is uncertain, as TRBJ2-4 better fits the DNA end. The CDR3 consists of 14 residues. Per germline, CDR1 LNHNV and CDR2 YYDKDF (reference sequence). This chain's CDR3 is CATSRGNTENIQYF. The CDR3 bases are TGTGCCACCAGCAGAGGGAATACAGAAAACATTCAGTACTTC.

V gene TRBV10-2 combines with J gene TRBJ2-7, with TRBD1 identical over 7 bases. V lost 2 bases to trimming and J lost 0 bases; unmatched junction nucleotides: 7. The CDR3 is 16 residues long. Germline V gene sequence: CDR1 WSHSY, CDR2 SAAADI. CDR3 DNA sequence: TGCGCCAGCAGTGAGCAGACAGGGCCGGACTCCTACGAGCAGTACTTC. Translating it yields CASSEQTGPDSYEQYF.

This clonotype was counted only a few times. The rearrangement joins TRBV29-1 to TRBJ1-1; TRBD1 matches at 9 bases. Losses at the gene ends were 5 bases for V and 3 bases for J; bases not matched to a gene: 13. The V gene's germline CDR1 is SQVTM and CDR2 ANQGSEA. The CDR3 sequence is 16 residues long. The chain's CDR3 is CSVHTHGQGWDTEAFF. The CDR3 DNA follows: TGCAGCGTTCATACACACGGACAGGGGTGGGACACTGAAGCTTTCTTT.

This clonotype occurred a few times. This chain uses TRBV7-2 with TRBJ2-7; D not certain. In germline, CDR1 is SGHTA, CDR2 FQGNSA. The CDR3 consists of 13 residues. Trimming cost V 2 bases and J 5 bases, with 10 bases left between them. CDR3 DNA sequence: TGTGCCAGCAGCTTAAAAGGGATCCACGAGCAGTACTTC. Its protein is CASSLKGIHEQYF.

This clonotype was observed once. The CDR3 coding sequence is TGCGCCAGCAGCCCGGGACCTCCCCTGGCAGATACGCAGTATTTT. Protein product: CASSPGPPLADTQYF. This rearrangement joins TRBV5-1 to TRBJ2-3; D might be TRBD1 or TRBD2, each matching 5 bases. Germline V gene lookup returns CDR1 SGHRS and CDR2 YFSETQ. CDR3 length equals 15 residues. V was shortened by 4 bases and J by 4 bases, with 16 bases between the two germline ends.

The V call is TRBV15, the J call TRBJ2-4, with D tentatively TRBD2 (7 bases). V was pared by 6 bases and J by 5 bases, with 14 bases between. From germline, CDR1 is LNHNV and CDR2 YYDKDF (reference sequence). This CDR3 contains 14 residues. In nucleotides, the CDR3 is TGTGCCACCAGGCATCGGGGGGCACAAAACATTCAGTACTTC. This codes for CATRHRGAQNIQYF. The full variable domain, completed using reference TRBV15 and TRBJ2-4, is DAMVIQNPRYQVTQFGKPVTLSCSQTLNHNVMYWYQQKSSQAPKLLFHYYDKDFNNEADTPDNFQSRRPNTSFCFLDIRSPGLGDTAMYLCATRHRGAQNIQYFGAGTRLSVL.

This chain links TRBV20-1 with TRBJ2-1; weak D call: TRBD1 (5 bases). The CDR3 extends over 12 amino acids. The germline gives CDR1 DFQATT, CDR2 SNEGSKA (reference sequence). Trimming shortened V by 6 bases and J by 6 bases, and 12 bases separated the two germline ends. The CDR3 loop is CSAGWTFNEQFF. The CDR3 coding sequence is TGCAGTGCCGGATGGACATTCAATGAGCAGTTCTTC.

This chain uses TRBV18 with TRBJ2-7, with 7 bases that match TRBD1. The V and J ends lost 3 bases and 6 bases, in that order; junction bases with no gene match: 8. This CDR3 is built from 14 residues. The V gene's germline CDR1 is KGHSH and CDR2 LQKENI. CDR3 loop: CASSPDRLPLEQYF. CDR3 nucleotide sequence: TGTGCCAGCTCACCGGACAGGCTTCCCCTCGAGCAGTACTTC. The whole variable domain, filled in from reference TRBV18 and TRBJ2-7, reads NAGVMQNPRHLVRRRGQEARLRCSPMKGHSHVYWYRQLPEEGLKFMVYLQKENIIDESGMPKERFSAEFPKEGPSILRIQQVVRGDSAAYFCASSPDRLPLEQYFGPGTRLTVT.